Shown below are 23 T cell receptor beta chains from a single sample sequenced in a study of Graves' ophthalmopathy and Graves' hyperthyroidism. RNA transcripts provided the template for amplifying TCR beta CDR3 regions. A first-round RT-PCR used HTBI primers, followed by a second-round multiplex PCR. TCRdb re-called the multiplex PCR reads through MiXCR, storing one row per CDR3 protein. This table holds about 400,000 distinct CDR3 sequences, 15% to 20% found once. The sequencing sample was made of peripheral blood. The receptor set was obtained from a young woman with Graves' ophthalmopathy.

This clonotype has a count of ten or more. J is TRBJ1-2 and V is TRBV20-1; maybe TRBD1 (5 bases). The CDR3 runs 14 residues. Germline V gene data show CDR1 as DFQATT and CDR2 as SNEGSKA (reference sequence). Trimming left V 0 bases short and J 4 bases short, with 12 bases between. The CDR3 coding sequence is TGCAGTGCTAGAGAGGGCGGGGGTCGCTATGGCTACACCTTC. Translation: CSAREGGGRYGYTF.

For the CDR3, the DNA is TGTGCCTGGAGTGTTGTCCCGGGACAGGGCACCGGGGAGCTGTTTTTT. Protein: CAWSVVPGQGTGELFF. The V and J genes are TRBV30 and TRBJ2-2; 9 positions agree with TRBD1. This CDR3 is built from 16 residues. The germline gives CDR1 GTSNPN, CDR2 SVGIG (reference sequence). The junction had 6 bases not matched to a gene; V was cut back by 0 bases and J by 4 bases.

The chain has TRBV24-1 and TRBJ2-2, with 8 bases lining up with TRBD1. This CDR3 comprises 17 residues. After removal of 0 bases from V and 3 bases from J, the junction contained 5 bases not matched to a gene. From germline, CDR1 is KGHDR and CDR2 SFDVKD. CDR3 DNA: TGTGCCACCAGTGATTTGCCACAGGGGGACCACACCGGGGAGCTGTTTTTT. It specifies CATSDLPQGDHTGELFF.

This clonotype was seen at least ten times. The rearrangement joins TRBV7-2 to TRBJ2-5; either TRBD1 or TRBD2 may fit D (5 bases each). Between the trimmed V and J ends, which lost 3 bases and 5 bases, there was a span of 13 bases. The CDR3 is 14 residues long. From germline, CDR1 is SGHTA and CDR2 FQGNSA. The CDR3 DNA reads TGTGCCAGCAGCTTGGCAGGGTGGGAGGAGACCCAGTACTTC. It codes for CASSLAGWEETQYF.

This clonotype appeared many times. DNA of the CDR3: TGCAGCGTTGGACCGATCATGGAGGCTACAAAAAATAACTATGGCTACACCTTC. Translating gives CSVGPIMEATKNNYGYTF. The chain combines TRBV29-1 with TRBJ1-2; D is uncertain. V shed 4 bases and J shed 1 base, with 25 bases lying between them. The CDR3 length is 18 residues. Germline CDR1 reads SQVTM; CDR2 reads ANQGSEA.

The rearrangement joins TRBV20-1 to TRBJ1-1; D not certain. This CDR3 region has 11 residues. Germline loops: CDR1 DFQATT, CDR2 SNEGSKA (reference sequence). The ends were cut back, 8 bases at V and 6 bases at J, with 13 bases in the middle. CDR3 in amino acids: CSTPDGPEAFF. DNA for the CDR3: TGCAGTACCCCCGACGGTCCTGAAGCTTTCTTT.

The sample holds many counts of this clonotype. J is TRBJ2-7 and V is TRBV5-1; maybe TRBD1 (7 bases). V was trimmed by 4 bases and J by 10 bases, leaving 21 bases between them. Per germline, CDR1 SGHRS and CDR2 YFSETQ. This CDR3 has 14 residues. The CDR3 loop reads CASSGAGQSRPQYF. CDR3 bases: TGCGCCAGCAGCGGTGCGGGACAGTCACGACCTCAGTACTTC.

This clonotype was recorded at least ten times. V gene TRBV20-1 combines with J gene TRBJ1-1, with TRBD1 as a possible D gene (5 bases). With 3 bases removed from V and 1 base from J, the gap between germline ends came to 12 bases. There are 14 residues in the CDR3. Germline V gene data show CDR1 as DFQATT and CDR2 as SNEGSKA (reference sequence). CDR3 sequence (DNA): TGCAGTGCTAGGGGGGGAAGGGGGAACACTGAAGCTTTCTTT. It specifies CSARGGRGNTEAFF.

The rearrangement uses TRBV27 and TRBJ1-1, with 8 nucleotides matching TRBD1. CDR3 size: 14 residues. The V gene end was trimmed by 6 bases and the J gene end by 10 bases; junction bases not matched to a gene: 13. Germline loops: CDR1 MNHEY, CDR2 SMNVEV (reference sequence). The CDR3 region is CASRQDGQGSRAFF. The CDR3 DNA reads as TGTGCCAGCAGACAGGACGGACAGGGCTCTCGAGCTTTCTTT.

This clonotype was observed many times. The genes are TRBV6-5 and TRBJ1-3; D is ambiguous. Per the germline V gene, CDR1 is MNHEY and CDR2 is SVGAGI. CDR3 length: 16 residues. Trimming shortened V by 0 bases and J by 0 bases, and 9 bases separated the two germline ends. CDR3 sequence reads: CASSYSARPSGNTIYF. Here the CDR3 DNA reads TGTGCCAGCAGTTACTCGGCGAGGCCCTCTGGAAACACCATATATTTT.

Ten or more counts support this clonotype. The rearrangement joins TRBV6-1 to TRBJ2-4; D is unclear. This CDR3 has 13 residues. Germline-derived CDR1 and CDR2 are MNHNS and SASEGT. Trimming left V 2 bases short and J 8 bases short, with 10 bases between. This chain's CDR3 is CASSERIEDIQYF. As DNA, the CDR3 is TGTGCCAGCAGTGAACGTATTGAAGACATTCAGTACTTC.

This clonotype was detected ten times or more. The chain has TRBV24-1 and TRBJ2-7; 10 bases are a match to TRBD2. The CDR3 has 16 amino acids. The V and J ends lost 7 bases and 0 bases, in that order; junction bases with no gene match: 8. Germline CDR1 and CDR2: KGHDR and SFDVKD. The CDR3 loop reads CATRTGLAPSSYEQYF. In nucleotides, the CDR3 is TGTGCCACCAGGACGGGACTAGCGCCGAGCTCCTACGAGCAGTACTTC.

This clonotype came up many times. The DNA for the CDR3 is TGTGCCACCAGCAGCGAAGGACAGGGGGCGACGAACGTCCGCAATCAGCCCCAGCATTTT. Encoded protein: CATSSEGQGATNVRNQPQHF. The V call is TRBV15, the J call TRBJ1-5; 11 nucleotides line up with TRBD1. The V and J ends lost 3 bases and 2 bases, in that order; junction bases with no gene match: 15. Per the germline V gene, CDR1 is LNHNV and CDR2 is YYDKDF (reference sequence). The CDR3 is 20 residues long.

Points on this clonotype: Being one base from a much bigger clone, this may be a read error. The chain joins TRBV7-9 to TRBJ2-7; 8 nucleotides agree with TRBD2. The germline CDR1 and CDR2 sequences are SEHNR and FQNEAQ (reference sequence). CDR3 length: 13 residues. This CDR3 reads CVSSLSLAGEQYF. CDR3 DNA: TGTGTCAGCAGCTTATCTTTAGCGGGGGAGCAGTACTTC.

The chain uses TRBV30 and TRBJ1-5; D is unclear. Germline CDR1 reads GTSNPN; CDR2 reads SVGIG (reference sequence). Trimming removed 0 bases at V and 9 bases at J, with 18 bases between. CDR3 length: 15 residues. DNA for the CDR3: TGTGCCTGGAGTGTACGCGAAGGGAACCTCCGGCCCCAGCATTTT. Translated, it gives CAWSVREGNLRPQHF.

The chain is built from TRBV12-3 or TRBV12-4 and TRBJ2-7, with D possibly matching TRBD2 (5 bases). The V end was cut by 8 bases, the J end by 0 bases, with 8 bases between. CDR3 length equals 12 residues. CDR3 bases: TGTGCCAGCGGAGCGGCCTCCTACGAGCAGTACTTC. Translation gives CASGAASYEQYF.

This clonotype came up many times. This rearrangement joins TRBV5-1 to TRBJ1-1, with unresolved D. The CDR3 is made up of 13 amino acids. Germline CDR1 reads SGHRS; CDR2 reads YFSETQ. Trimming took 4 bases from V and 8 from J, leaving 15 bases between them. The CDR3 here is CASSPTTGLEAFF. Here the CDR3 DNA reads TGCGCCAGCAGCCCTACGACCGGGCTCGAAGCTTTCTTT.

This clonotype was found many times. A much larger clone sits a single nucleotide away, making a read error possible. This chain links TRBV12-3 or TRBV12-4 with TRBJ1-6; a possible D gene is TRBD1 (6 bases). V shed 4 bases and J shed 3 bases, with 16 bases lying between them. The CDR3 contains 17 residues. The CDR3 coding sequence is TGTGCCAGCAGTTCGGAATTGACAGGAATCTATAATTCACCCCTCCACTTT. It specifies CASSSELTGIYNSPLHF.

The sample holds many counts of this clonotype. The V and J genes are TRBV7-2 and TRBJ1-1, with D hard to call. Germline V CDR1 and CDR2: SGHTA, FQGNSA. This CDR3 has 14 amino acids. Trimming removed 5 bases from V and 2 bases from J, with 12 bases in between. CDR3 bases: TGTGCCAGCAGCCTGCAGGCCGTCAACACTGAAGCTTTCTTT. It encodes CASSLQAVNTEAFF.

This clonotype was seen many times. The chain carries TRBV19 and TRBJ1-1, with no clear D. This CDR3 region has 13 residues. V was pared by 4 bases and J by 2 bases, with 8 bases between. CDR1 is LNHDA, CDR2 SQIVND, per germline (reference sequence). The CDR3: CASSTQPNTEAFF. In nucleotides, the CDR3 is TGTGCCAGTAGTACCCAGCCTAACACTGAAGCTTTCTTT.

The rearrangement links TRBV6-2 or TRBV6-3 to TRBJ1-1, with D hard to call. The CDR3 sequence is 13 residues long. Trimming stripped 7 bases from V and 3 bases from J, with 12 bases between. Germline lookup yields CDR1 MNHEY and CDR2 SVGEGT. The chain's CDR3 is CASNGGWDTEAFF. CDR3 nucleotide sequence: TGTGCCAGCAACGGTGGTTGGGACACTGAAGCTTTCTTT.

The CDR3 coding sequence is TGTGCCAGCATCGGGACAGAGGGTTACGAGCAGTACTTC. Its protein product is CASIGTEGYEQYF. The V and J genes are TRBV28 and TRBJ2-7, with 7 bases lining up with TRBD1. Germline assignment: CDR1 MDHEN and CDR2 SYDVKM. The CDR3 is made up of 13 amino acids. J gave up 4 bases and V 7 bases, and 7 bases lay outside the gene matches.

This clonotype was detected ten times or more. The chain couples TRBV4-2 to TRBJ2-7; 8 nucleotides agree with TRBD2. V lost 1 base, J lost 6 bases, and 11 bases stayed unmatched. This CDR3 has 16 residues. Germline CDR1 and CDR2: LGHNA and YNFKEQ. The CDR3: CASSQGGGRGGFEQYF. CDR3 bases: TGTGCCAGCAGCCAAGGGGGCGGACGGGGGGGCTTCGAGCAGTACTTC.